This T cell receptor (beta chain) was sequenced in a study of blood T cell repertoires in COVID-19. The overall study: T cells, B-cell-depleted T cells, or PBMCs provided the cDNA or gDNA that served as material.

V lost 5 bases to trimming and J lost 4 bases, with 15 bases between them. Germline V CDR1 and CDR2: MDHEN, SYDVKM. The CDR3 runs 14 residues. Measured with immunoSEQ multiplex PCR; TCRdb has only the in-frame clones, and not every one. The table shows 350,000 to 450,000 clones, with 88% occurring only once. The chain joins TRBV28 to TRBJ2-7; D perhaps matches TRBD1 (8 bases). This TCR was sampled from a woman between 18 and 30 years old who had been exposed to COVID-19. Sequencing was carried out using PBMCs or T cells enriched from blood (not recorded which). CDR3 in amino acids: CASSGGGQAYEQYF. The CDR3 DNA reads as TGTGCCAGCAGTGGGGGGGGACAGGCTTACGAGCAGTACTTC.